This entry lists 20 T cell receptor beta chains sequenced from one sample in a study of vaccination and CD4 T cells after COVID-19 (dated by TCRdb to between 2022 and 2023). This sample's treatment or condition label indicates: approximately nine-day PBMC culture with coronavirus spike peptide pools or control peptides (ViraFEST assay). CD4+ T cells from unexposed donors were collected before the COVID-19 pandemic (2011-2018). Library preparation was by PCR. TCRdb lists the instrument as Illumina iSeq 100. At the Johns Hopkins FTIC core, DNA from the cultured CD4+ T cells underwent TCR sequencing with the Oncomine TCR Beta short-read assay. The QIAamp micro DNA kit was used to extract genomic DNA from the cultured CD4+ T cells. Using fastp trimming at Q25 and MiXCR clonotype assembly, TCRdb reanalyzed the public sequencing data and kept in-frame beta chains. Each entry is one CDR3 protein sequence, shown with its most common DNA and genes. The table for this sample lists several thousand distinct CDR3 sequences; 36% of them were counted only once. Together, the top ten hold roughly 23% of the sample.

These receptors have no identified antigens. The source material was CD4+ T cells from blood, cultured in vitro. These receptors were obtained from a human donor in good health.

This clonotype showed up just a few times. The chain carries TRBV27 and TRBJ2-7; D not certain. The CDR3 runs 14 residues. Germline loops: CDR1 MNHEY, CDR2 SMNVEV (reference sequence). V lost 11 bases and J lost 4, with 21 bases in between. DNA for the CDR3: TGTGCCCCCGTGCCGAGCGCGAGAGGATACGAGCAGTACTTC. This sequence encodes CAPVPSARGYEQYF.

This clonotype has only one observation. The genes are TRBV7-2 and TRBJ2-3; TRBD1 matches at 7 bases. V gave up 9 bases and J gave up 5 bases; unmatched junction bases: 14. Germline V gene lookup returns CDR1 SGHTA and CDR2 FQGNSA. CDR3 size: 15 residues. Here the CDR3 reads CASSHAGTEGDTQYF. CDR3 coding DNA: TGTGCCAGTAGCCACGCCGGGACAGAGGGAGATACGCAGTATTTT.

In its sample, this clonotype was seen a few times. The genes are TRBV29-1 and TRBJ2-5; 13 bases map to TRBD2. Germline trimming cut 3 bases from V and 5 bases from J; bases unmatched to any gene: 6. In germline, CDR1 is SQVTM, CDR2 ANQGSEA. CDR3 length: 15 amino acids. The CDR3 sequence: CSVDGTSGIWETQYF. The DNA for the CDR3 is TGCAGCGTTGATGGGACTAGCGGGATATGGGAGACCCAGTACTTC.

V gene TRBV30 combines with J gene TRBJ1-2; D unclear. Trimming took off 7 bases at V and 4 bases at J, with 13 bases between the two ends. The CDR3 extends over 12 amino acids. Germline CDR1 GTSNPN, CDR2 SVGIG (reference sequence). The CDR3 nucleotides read TGTGCCTCGCCCGGGGTCGGCTATGGCTACACCTTC. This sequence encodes CASPGVGYGYTF. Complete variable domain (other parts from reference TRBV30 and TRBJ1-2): SQTIHQWPATLVQPVGSPLSLECTVEGTSNPNLYWYRQAAGRGLQLLFYSVGIGQISSEVPQNLSASRPQDRQFILSSKKLLLSDSGFYLCASPGVGYGYTFGSGTRLTVV.

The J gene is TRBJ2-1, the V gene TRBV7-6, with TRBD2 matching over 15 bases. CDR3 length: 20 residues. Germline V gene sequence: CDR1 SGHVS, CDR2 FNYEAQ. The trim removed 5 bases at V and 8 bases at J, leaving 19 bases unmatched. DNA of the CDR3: TGTGCCAGCAGCGCCCCCCGGACTAGCGGGAGGGCATCCCTGCGCGATGAGCAGTTCTTC. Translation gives CASSAPRTSGRASLRDEQFF.

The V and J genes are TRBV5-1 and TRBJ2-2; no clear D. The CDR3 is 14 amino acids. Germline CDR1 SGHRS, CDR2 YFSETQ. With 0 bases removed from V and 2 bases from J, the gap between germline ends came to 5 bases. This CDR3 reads CASSLGTNTGELFF. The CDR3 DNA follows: TGCGCCAGCAGCTTGGGCACAAACACCGGGGAGCTGTTTTTT.

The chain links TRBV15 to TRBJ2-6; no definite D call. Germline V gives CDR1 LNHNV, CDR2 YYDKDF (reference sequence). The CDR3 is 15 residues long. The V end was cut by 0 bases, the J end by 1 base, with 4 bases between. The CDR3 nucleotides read TGTGCCACCAGCAGAGAAGGGTCTGGGGCCAACGTCCTGACTTTC. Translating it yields CATSREGSGANVLTF.

The CDR3 DNA sequence: TGTGCCAGCAGCTTGGTGGAGGTCCAAGCGGGCTACACCTTC. This gives the protein CASSLVEVQAGYTF. V gene TRBV5-8 combines with J gene TRBJ1-2; D gene ambiguous. The ends were cut back, 0 bases at V and 8 bases at J, with 14 bases in the middle. Germline CDR1 reads SGHTS; CDR2 reads YDEGEE. The CDR3 length is 14 residues.

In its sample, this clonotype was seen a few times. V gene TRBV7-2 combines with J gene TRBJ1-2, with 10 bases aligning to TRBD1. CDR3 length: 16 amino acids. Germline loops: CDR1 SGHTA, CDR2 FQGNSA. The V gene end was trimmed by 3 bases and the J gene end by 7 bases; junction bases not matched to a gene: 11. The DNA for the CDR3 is TGTGCCAGCAGCTTTGGGACAGGGGCCCCGGATGGTGGCTACACCTTC. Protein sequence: CASSFGTGAPDGGYTF.

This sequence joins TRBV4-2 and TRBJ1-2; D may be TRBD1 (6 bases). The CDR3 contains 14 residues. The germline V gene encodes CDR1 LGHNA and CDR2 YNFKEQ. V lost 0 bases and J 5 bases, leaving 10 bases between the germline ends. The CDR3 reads CASSQEGGLYGYTF. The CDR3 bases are TGTGCCAGCAGCCAAGAAGGGGGGCTTTATGGCTACACCTTC.

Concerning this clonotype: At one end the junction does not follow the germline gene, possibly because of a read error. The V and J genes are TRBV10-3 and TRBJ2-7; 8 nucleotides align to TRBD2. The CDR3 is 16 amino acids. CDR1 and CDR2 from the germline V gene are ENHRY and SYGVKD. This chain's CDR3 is CASSLTSGRTLYEQYF. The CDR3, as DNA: TGTGCCAGCAGTTTAACTAGCGGTCGGACCCTTTACGAGCAGTACTTC.

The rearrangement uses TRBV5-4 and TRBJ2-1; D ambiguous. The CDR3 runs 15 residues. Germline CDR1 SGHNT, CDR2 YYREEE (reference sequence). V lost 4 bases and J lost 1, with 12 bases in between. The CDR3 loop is CASSPERASYNEQFF. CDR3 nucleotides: TGTGCCAGCAGCCCGGAAAGGGCATCCTACAATGAGCAGTTCTTC.

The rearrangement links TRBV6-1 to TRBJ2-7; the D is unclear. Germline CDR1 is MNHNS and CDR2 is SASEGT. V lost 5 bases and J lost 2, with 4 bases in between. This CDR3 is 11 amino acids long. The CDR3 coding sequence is TGTGCCAGCAGTCTAACCTACGAGCAGTACTTC. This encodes CASSLTYEQYF.

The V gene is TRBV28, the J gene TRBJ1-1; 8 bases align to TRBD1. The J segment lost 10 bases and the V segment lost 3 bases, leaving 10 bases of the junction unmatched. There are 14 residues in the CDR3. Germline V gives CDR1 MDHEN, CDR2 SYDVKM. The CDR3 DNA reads TGTGCCAGCAGTTTGGTCCCAGGGGGCGTAGGAGCTTTCTTT. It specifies CASSLVPGGVGAFF.

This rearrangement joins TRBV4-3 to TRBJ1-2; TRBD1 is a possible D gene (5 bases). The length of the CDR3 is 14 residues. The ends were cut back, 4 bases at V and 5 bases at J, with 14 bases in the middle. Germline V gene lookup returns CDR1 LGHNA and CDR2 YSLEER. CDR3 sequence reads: CASSRDGALYGYTF. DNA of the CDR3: TGCGCCAGCAGCCGCGACGGGGCTCTATATGGCTACACCTTC.

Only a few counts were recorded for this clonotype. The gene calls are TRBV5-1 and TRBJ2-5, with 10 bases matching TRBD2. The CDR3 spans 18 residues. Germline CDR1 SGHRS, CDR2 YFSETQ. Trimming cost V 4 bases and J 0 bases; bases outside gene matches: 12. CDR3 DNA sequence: TGCGCCAGCAGCCCGGGAGTAGCGGGAGGTTCGTACCAAGAGACCCAGTACTTC. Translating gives CASSPGVAGGSYQETQYF.

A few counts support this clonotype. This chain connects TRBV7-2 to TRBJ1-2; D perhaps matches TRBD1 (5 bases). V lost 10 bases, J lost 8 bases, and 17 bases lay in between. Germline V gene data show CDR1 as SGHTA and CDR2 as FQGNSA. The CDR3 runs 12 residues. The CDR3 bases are TGTGCCAATAGGCCGGTGGGGGGGGGCTACACCTTC. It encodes CANRPVGGGYTF.

Here the CDR3 reads CASSSHGQGRGANVLTF. CDR3 sequence (DNA): TGTGCCAGCAGCTCTCACGGACAGGGGCGTGGGGCCAACGTCCTGACTTTC. The rearrangement links TRBV7-2 to TRBJ2-6; 9 bases line up with TRBD1. Germline CDR1 SGHTA, CDR2 FQGNSA. The CDR3 spans 17 residues. The junction had 7 bases not matched to a gene; V was cut back by 4 bases and J by 3 bases.

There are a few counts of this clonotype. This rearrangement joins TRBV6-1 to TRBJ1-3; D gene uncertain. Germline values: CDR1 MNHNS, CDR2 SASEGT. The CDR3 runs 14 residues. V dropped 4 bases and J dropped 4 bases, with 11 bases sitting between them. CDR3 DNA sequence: TGTGCCAGCAGTGTCCAGGCGGCGGGAAACACCATATATTTT. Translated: CASSVQAAGNTIYF.

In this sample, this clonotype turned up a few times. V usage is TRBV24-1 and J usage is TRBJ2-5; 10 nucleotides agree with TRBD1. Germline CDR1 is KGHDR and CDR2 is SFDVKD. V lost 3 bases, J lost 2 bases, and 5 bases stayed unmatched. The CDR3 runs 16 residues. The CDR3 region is CATSDPGQGGQETQYF. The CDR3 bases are TGTGCCACCAGTGATCCAGGACAGGGGGGACAAGAGACCCAGTACTTC.